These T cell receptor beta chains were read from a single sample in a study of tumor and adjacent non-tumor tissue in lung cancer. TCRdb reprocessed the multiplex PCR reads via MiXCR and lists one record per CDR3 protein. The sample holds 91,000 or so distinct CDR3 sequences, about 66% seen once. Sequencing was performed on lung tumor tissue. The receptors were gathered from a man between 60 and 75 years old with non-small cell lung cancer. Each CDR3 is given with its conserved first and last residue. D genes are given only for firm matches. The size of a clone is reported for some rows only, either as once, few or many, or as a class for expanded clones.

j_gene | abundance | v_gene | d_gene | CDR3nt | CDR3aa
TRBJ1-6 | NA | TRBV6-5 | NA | TGTGGCAGCAGCCTCGCCGGTCCTGACATATCCGCCTCCTATAATTCACCCCTCCTCTTT | CGSSLAGPDISASYNSPLLF
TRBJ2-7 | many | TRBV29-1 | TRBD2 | TGCAGCGTTGGGGAGGGAATGAGAGGACTAGCGGGAGTAGTGTACGAGCAGTACTTC | CSVGEGMRGLAGVVYEQYF
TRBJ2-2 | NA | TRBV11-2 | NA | TGTGCCAGCAGCCCCCGTGTCACGAACACCTGGGGGCTGTTTTTT | CASSPRVTNTWGLFF
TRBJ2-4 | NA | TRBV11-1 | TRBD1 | TGTGCCAGCAGCGCGGGACAGGGGGGGACAAACATTCAGTACTTC | CASSAGQGGTNIQYF
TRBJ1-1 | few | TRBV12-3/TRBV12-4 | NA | TGTGCCAGCAGTCCTTCGGGGGGAGGCACTGGAGCTTTCTTT | CASSPSGGGTGAFF
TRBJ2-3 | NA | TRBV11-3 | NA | TGTGCCAGCAGCTTCGGCGTACACACAGATACGCAGTATTTT | CASSFGVHTDTQYF
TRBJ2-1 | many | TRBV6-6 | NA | TGTGCCAGCAGTAAAACGGACCCCTACAATGAGCAGTTCTTC | CASSKTDPYNEQFF
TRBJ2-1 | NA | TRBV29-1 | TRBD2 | TGCAGCGTTCGAACTAGCGGAAGGGCCTCCAATGAGCAGCTCTTC | CSVRTSGRASNEQLF
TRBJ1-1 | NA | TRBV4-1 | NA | TGCGCCATCAGCCAAGGGTGGATCACTGAAGCTTTCTTT | CAISQGWITEAFF
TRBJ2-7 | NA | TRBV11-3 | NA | TGTGCCAGCAGCTTCCAGGGCCCGATATACAAGCAGTATTTC | CASSFQGPIYKQYF
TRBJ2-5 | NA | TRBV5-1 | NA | TGCGCCAGTGCACCTACAGGGCAAGGGACCCAGTACTTC | CASAPTGQGTQYF
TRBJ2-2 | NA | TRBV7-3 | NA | TGTGCCAGCAGCTTAACGGGCTGCGGGGAGCTGTTTTTT | CASSLTGCGELFF
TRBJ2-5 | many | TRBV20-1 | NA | TGCAGTGCTAGAGCCCCGGGACAAGCCTTAGAGACCCAGTACTTC | CSARAPGQALETQYF
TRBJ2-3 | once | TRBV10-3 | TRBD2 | TGTGCCTTCAGTGCGGCAGGGACTAGCTCAGATACGCAGTATTTT | CAFSAAGTSSDTQYF
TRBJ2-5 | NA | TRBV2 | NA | TGTGCCAGCAGTGAACAGTTAAAGACCCGGTACTTC | CASSEQLKTRYF
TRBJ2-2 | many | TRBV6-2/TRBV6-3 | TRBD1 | TGTGCCAGCAGTCGACAGGGGGCCCCGGAGACCGGGGAGCTGTTTTTT | CASSRQGAPETGELFF
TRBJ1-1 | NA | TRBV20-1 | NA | TGCAGTGCTATAGATGGGGCCCGTGGGGAAGCTTCCTTT | CSAIDGARGEASF
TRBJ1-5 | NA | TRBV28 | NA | TGTGCCAGCAGTTTAGTTATTGGCAGAGATAATCAGCCCCAGCATTTT | CASSLVIGRDNQPQHF
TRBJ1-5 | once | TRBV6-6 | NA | TGTGCCAACAGCTTAGGGCTTGTTACAGGTGGGATAGGTAGCAATCAGCCCCAGCATTTT | CANSLGLVTGGIGSNQPQHF
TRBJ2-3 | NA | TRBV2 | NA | TGTACCAGCAGTGCAGAAAAGCGGAGCACAGATACGCAGTATTTT | CTSSAEKRSTDTQYF
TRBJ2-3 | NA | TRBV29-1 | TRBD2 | TGCAGCGTTACTGCGCGGGGGGCCGCAGATACGCGGTATTTT | CSVTARGAADTRYF
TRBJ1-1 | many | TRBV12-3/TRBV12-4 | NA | TGTGCCAGCAGTTTATCGGGGGGCCCAGCTGAAGCTTTCTTT | CASSLSGGPAEAFF
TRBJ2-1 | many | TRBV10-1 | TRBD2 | TGCGCCAGCAGTGAGCATCTAGCGGGGGCTTACAATGAGCAGTTCTTC | CASSEHLAGAYNEQFF
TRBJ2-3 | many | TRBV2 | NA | TGTGCCAGCAGCGGACAGAGCACAGATACGCAGTATTTT | CASSGQSTDTQYF
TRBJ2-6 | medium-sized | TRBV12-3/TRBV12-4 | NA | TGTGCCAGCAGGCAAAGACCCGGGGCCAACGTCCTGACTTTC | CASRQRPGANVLTF
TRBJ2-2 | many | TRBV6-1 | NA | TGTGCCAGCAGTGAAGCCGGCAGGAGCACCGGGGAGCTGTTTTTT | CASSEAGRSTGELFF
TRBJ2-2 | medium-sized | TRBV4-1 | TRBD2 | TGCGCCAGCAGCCAAGAGGAGCGGGGGGGCACCGGGGAGCTGTTTTTT | CASSQEERGGTGELFF
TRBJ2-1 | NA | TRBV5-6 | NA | TGTGCCAGTAGCTTGGCTTACAATGAGCGGTTCTTC | CASSLAYNERFF
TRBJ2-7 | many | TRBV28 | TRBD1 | TGTGCCAGCAGTTCACCTGGACAGGGACGATACGAGCAGTACTTC | CASSSPGQGRYEQYF
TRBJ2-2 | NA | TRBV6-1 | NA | TGTGCCAGCAACAGGGCTTTCAGGGAGCTGTTTTTT | CASNRAFRELFF
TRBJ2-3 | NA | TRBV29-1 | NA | TGTAGCGATGGGACTGGCACAGATACGCAGTATTTT | CSDGTGTDTQYF
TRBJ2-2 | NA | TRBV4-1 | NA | TGCACTATCAGCCAAGGGCAAGGACCCGCCGCCGGGGAGCTGTTTTTT | CTISQGQGPAAGELFF
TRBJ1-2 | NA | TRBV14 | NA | TGTGCCAGCAACCAAGGAGCGGACCCGGCATACTATGGCTACACTTTC | CASNQGADPAYYGYTF
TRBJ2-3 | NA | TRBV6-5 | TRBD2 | TGTGCCAGCAGCTTCTACGGGACTAGCGGGATGGGCGCAGATACGCAGTATTTT | CASSFYGTSGMGADTQYF
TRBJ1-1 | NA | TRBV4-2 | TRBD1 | TGCGCCAGCATCCAACAGGGGGATAGAAGTACTGAAGTTTTCTTT | CASIQQGDRSTEVFF
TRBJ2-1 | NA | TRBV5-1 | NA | TGCGCCAGCAGCTTGGGTGTGGGTGACTACAATGAGCAGTTCTTC | CASSLGVGDYNEQFF
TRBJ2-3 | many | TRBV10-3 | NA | TGTGCCATGGGCCCCACAGGCACAGATACGCAGTATTTT | CAMGPTGTDTQYF
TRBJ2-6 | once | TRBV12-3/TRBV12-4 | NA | TGTGTCAGCAGCACCGGGGAGGCTGGGCCCAACGTCCTGACTTTC | CVSSTGEAGPNVLTF
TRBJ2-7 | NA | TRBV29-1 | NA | TGCAGCGTTAAGCACGCGACTATAAGCTCCTACCAGAAGTACTTC | CSVKHATISSYQKYF
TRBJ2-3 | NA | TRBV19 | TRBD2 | TGTGCCAGTAAAAGGACTAGCGGGGTAGTAGGAACAGATACGCAGTATTTT | CASKRTSGVVGTDTQYF
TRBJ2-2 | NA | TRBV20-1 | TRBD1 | TGCAGTGAGAGAGATCGTGACAGGGCGAACACCGGGGAGCTGTTTTTT | CSERDRDRANTGELFF
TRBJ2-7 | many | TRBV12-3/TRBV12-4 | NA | TGTGCCAGCAGTTTTGGAGGGTGGATCTACGAGCAGTACTTC | CASSFGGWIYEQYF
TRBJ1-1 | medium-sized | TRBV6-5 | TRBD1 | TGTGCCAGCAAACCGGGACAGCGGAACACTGAAGCTTTCTTT | CASKPGQRNTEAFF
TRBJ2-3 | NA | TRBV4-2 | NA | TGTGCCAGCAGCCGAGAAGGTAGCGGAGCCACATATACGCAGTATTTT | CASSREGSGATYTQYF
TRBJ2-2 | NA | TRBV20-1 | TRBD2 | TGCAGTGCTAGAGATTCCGGCCGGGAGGCCGGGGAGCTGTTTTTT | CSARDSGREAGELFF
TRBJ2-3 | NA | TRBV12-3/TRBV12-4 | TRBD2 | TGTACCAGCAGTTTAAAACTAGCGGGGGGTGGCACAGGTACGCAGTATTTT | CTSSLKLAGGGTGTQYF